The entry that follows covers one T cell receptor (beta chain) sequence. This sample stems from a study of blood T cell repertoires in COVID-19. Libraries were prepared by immunoSEQ multiplex PCR; TCRdb keeps only in-frame clonotypes and omits some of them. Of 200,000 to 250,000 clones in the sample, 70% to 90% were seen once. This CDR3 has 17 amino acids. Looked up from germline, CDR1 is MGHRA and CDR2 is YSYEKL. V lost 0 bases and J 0 bases, leaving 15 bases between the germline ends. The chain is built from TRBV4-1 and TRBJ2-7, with D maybe TRBD1 (6 bases). The sequenced sample was peripheral blood. The TCR originated in a woman between 50 and 59 years old with active or convalescent COVID-19. CDR3: CASSQEKGGASSYEQYF. CDR3 nucleotides: TGCGCCAGCAGCCAAGAGAAAGGGGGAGCGAGCTCCTACGAGCAGTACTTC.